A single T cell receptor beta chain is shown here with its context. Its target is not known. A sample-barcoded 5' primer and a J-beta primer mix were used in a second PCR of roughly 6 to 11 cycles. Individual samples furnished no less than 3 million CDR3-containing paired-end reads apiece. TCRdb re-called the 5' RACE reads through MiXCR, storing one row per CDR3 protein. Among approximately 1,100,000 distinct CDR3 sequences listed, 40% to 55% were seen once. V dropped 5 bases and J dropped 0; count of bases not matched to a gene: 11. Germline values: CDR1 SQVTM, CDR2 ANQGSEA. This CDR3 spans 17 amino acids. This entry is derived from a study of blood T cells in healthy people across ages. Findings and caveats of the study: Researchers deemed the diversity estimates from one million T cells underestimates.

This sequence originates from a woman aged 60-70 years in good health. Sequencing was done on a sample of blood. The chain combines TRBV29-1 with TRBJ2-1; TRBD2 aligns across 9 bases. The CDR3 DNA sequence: TGCAGCGTTACGGGTGTAGCGGGAGACAGCTCCTACAATGAGCAGTTCTTC. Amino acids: CSVTGVAGDSSYNEQFF.